This TCR beta chain came from a study of T cell responses to AZD1222 COVID-19 vaccine. About this clone itself: Antigen unknown.

Study results and limitations: Donors in the cohort were predominantly white British and more often female, and clonal diversity was possibly underestimated.

Libraries were prepared by immunoSEQ multiplex PCR; TCRdb keeps only in-frame clonotypes and omits some of them. The sample has over 130,000 clones, 89% seen once; the top ten hold approximately 4.5%. Trimming took off 7 bases at V and 3 bases at J, with 9 bases between the two ends. This CDR3 region has 13 residues. Germline loops: CDR1 SNHLY, CDR2 FYNNEI. The sequences come from peripheral blood, collected on day 0 of AZD1222 vaccination. The chain combines TRBV2 with TRBJ1-4; D is ambiguous. The clonotype was recovered from an adult in good health. DNA of the CDR3: TGTGCCAGCACGTGGCAGCCTAATGAAAAACTGTTTTTT. Its translation: CASTWQPNEKLFF.